What follows is one T cell receptor beta chain and its context. Clones were sequenced by immunoSEQ multiplex PCR, and TCRdb holds only the in-frame ones, with some missing. Altogether about 46,000 clones are present, just under 90% being singletons, with the ten largest covering 0.5% to 0.55%. This sample was included in a study of regulatory and conventional T cells in RAG deficiency. Genomic DNA came from blood conventional CD4+ T cells gated CD25-low CD127-high. This CDR3 spans 16 amino acids. From germline, CDR1 is MNHNY and CDR2 SVGAGI (reference sequence). Trimming pared 6 bases from V and 5 bases from J, leaving 20 bases between. This same sample was also part of a study on regulatory T cells. This second study says: Amplification used 52 TRBV primers and 13 TRBJ primers.

The chain is built from TRBV6-6 and TRBJ2-1; D perhaps matches TRBD2 (5 bases). The source is a human donor in good health. The sample comprised CD4+ effector T cells sorted from blood. In DNA, the CDR3 is TGTGCCAGCAGGGGCTGGGCGGGTGGAGACAACAATGAGCAGTTCTTC. Its protein product is CASRGWAGGDNNEQFF.